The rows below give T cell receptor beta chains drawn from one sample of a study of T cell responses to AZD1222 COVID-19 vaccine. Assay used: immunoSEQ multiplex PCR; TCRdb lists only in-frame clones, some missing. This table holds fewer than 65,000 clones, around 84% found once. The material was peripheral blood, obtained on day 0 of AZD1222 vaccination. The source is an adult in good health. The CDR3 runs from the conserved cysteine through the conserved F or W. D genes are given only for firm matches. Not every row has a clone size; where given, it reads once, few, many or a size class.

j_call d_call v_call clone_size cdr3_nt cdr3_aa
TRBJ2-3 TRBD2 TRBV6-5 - TGTGCCAGCAGTTACGGCGGGAGGGCCCCGGATACGCAGTATTTT CASSYGGRAPDTQYF
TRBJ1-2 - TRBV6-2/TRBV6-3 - TGTGCCAGCAGTAAATGGGACGGGCAATCAGACTATGGCTACACCTTC CASSKWDGQSDYGYTF
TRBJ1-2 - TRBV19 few TGTGCCAGCCAACAGGGAATCCACCATGGCTACACCTTC CASQQGIHHGYTF
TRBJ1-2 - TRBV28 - TGTGCCAGCAGTTTCTTGCGGGGACATGGCTACACCTTC CASSFLRGHGYTF
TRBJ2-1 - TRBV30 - TGTGCCTGGGGAAGGGAACTGTTCTCCAATGAGCAGTTCTTC CAWGRELFSNEQFF
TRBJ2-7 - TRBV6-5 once TGTGCCAGCAGGTCAGTTGATACCTACGAGCAGTACTTC CASRSVDTYEQYF
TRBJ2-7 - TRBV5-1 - TGCGCCAGCAGCTTGGACATCTCCTACGAGCAGTACTTC CASSLDISYEQYF
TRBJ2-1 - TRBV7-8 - TGTGCCAGCAGCTTAGGGGCACGGTTGGGATACAATGAGCAGTTCTTC CASSLGARLGYNEQFF
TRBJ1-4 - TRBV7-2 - TGTGCCAGCAGCTTCGGCAGGGGTTGGGCTAATGAAAAACTGTTTTTT CASSFGRGWANEKLFF
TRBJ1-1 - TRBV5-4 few TGTGCCAGCAGCTTGGCCTTGGGGGCGTTAAACACTGAAGCTTTCTTT CASSLALGALNTEAFF
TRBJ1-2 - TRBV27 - TGTGCCAGCAGCCGGACCCATAATACTCACAGGGCTGGGGACTATGGCTACACCTTC CASSRTHNTHRAGDYGYTF
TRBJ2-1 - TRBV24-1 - TGTGCCACCAGTGACTCGCTCCCATACGACAATGAGCAGTTCTTC CATSDSLPYDNEQFF
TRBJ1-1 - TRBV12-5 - TGTGCTAGTGGTTTGGGGGGGAGGACTGAAGCTTTCTTT CASGLGGRTEAFF
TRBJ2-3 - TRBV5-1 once TGCGCCAGCAGCTTGTCAACAGATACGCAGTATTTT CASSLSTDTQYF
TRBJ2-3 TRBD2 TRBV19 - TGTGCCAGTAGTATAGCTCGGGGGCTAGCGGGACCGAGCACGCAGTATTTT CASSIARGLAGPSTQYF